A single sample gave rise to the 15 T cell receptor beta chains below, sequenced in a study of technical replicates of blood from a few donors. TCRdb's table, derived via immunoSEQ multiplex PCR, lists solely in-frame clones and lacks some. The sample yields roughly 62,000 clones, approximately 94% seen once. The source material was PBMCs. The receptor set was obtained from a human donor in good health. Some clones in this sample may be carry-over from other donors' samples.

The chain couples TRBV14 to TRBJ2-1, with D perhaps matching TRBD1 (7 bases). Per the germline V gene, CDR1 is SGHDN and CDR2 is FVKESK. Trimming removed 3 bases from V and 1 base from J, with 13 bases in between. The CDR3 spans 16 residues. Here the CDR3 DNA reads TGTGCCAGCAGCCATACCGCAGGGGGGTCCTACAATGAGCAGTTCTTC. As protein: CASSHTAGGSYNEQFF.

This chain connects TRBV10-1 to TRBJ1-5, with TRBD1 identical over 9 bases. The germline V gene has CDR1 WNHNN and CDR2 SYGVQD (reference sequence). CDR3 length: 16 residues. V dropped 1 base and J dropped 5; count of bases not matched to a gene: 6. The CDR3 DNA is TGCGCCAGCAGTGAGTGTCCGGGACAGGGCCATCAGCCCCAGCATTTT. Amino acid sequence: CASSECPGQGHQPQHF.

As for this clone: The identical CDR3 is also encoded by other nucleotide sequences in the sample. The CDR3 is CASSLGSGLTGELFF. The CDR3, as DNA: TGTGCCAGCAGCTTAGGTAGCGGACTCACCGGGGAGCTGTTTTTT. The chain combines TRBV7-2 with TRBJ2-2; weak D call: TRBD2 (6 bases). The CDR3 runs 15 residues. CDR1 and CDR2 from the germline V gene are SGHTA and FQGNSA. V was clipped by 1 base and J by 4 bases, with 10 bases between them.

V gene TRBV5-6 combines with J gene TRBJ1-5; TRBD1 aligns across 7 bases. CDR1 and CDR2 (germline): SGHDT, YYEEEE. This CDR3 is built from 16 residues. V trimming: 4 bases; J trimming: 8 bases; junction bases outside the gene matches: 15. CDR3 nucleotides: TGTGCCAGCAGCCCTCGACAGGGATTAGGTGGAGAGCCCCAGCATTTT. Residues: CASSPRQGLGGEPQHF.

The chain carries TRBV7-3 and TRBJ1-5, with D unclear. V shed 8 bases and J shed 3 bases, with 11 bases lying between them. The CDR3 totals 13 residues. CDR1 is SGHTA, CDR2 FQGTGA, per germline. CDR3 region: CASRGGYNQPQHF. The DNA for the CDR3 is TGTGCCAGCCGCGGTGGATACAATCAGCCCCAGCATTTT.

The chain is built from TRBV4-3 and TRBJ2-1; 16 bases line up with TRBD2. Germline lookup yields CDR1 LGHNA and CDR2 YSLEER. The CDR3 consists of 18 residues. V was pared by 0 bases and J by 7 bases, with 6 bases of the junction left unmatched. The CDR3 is CASSQEPLGLAGGNEQFF. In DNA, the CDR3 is TGCGCCAGCAGCCAAGAACCACTGGGACTAGCGGGAGGGAATGAGCAGTTCTTC.

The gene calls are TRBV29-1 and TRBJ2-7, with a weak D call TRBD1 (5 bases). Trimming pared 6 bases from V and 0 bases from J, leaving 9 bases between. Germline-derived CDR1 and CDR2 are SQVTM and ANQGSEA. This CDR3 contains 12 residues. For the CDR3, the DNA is TGCAGCGTGAAGGGGAACTCCTACGAGCAGTACTTC. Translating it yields CSVKGNSYEQYF.

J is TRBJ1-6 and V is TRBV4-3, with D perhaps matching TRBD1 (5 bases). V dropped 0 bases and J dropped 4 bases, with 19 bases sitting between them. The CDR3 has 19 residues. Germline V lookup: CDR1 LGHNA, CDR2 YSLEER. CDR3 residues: CASSQDRGGARNYNSPLHF. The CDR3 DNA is TGCGCCAGCAGCCAAGATCGTGGAGGGGCCCGAAATTATAATTCACCCCTCCACTTT.

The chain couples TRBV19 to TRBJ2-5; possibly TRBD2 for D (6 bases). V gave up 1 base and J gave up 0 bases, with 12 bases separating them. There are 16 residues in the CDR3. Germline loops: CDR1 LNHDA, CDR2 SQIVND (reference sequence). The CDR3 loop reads CASSIGGSGNQETQYF. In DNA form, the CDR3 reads TGTGCCAGTAGTATAGGGGGTAGCGGAAACCAAGAGACCCAGTACTTC.

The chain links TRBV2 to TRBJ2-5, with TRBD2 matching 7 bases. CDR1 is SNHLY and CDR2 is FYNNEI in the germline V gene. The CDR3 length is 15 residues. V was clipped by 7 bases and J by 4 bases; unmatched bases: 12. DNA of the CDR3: TGTGCCAGCACCGGGACTACCCTTTTGGGAGAGACCCAGTACTTC. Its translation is CASTGTTLLGETQYF. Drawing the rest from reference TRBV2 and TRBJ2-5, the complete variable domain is EPEVTQTPSHQVTQMGQEVILRCVPISNHLYFYWYRQILGQKVEFLVSFYNNEISEKSEIFDDQFSVERPDGSNFTLKIRSTKLEDSAMYFCASTGTTLLGETQYFGPGTRLLVL.

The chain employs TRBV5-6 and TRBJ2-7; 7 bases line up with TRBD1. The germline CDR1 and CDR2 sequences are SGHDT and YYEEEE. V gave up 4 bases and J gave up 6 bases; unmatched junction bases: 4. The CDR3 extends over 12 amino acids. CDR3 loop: CASSVTGTEQYF. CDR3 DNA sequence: TGTGCCAGCAGCGTGACAGGGACCGAGCAGTACTTC.

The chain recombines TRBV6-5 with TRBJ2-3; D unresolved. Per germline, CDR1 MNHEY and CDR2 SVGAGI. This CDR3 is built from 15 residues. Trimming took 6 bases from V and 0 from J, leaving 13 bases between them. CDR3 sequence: CASSPILRSTDTQYF. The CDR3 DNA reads TGTGCCAGCAGCCCAATTCTAAGAAGCACAGATACGCAGTATTTT.

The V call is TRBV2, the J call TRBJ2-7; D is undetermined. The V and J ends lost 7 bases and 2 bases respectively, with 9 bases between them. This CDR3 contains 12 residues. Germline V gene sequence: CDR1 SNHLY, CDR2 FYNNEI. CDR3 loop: CASMTGPYEQYF. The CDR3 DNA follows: TGTGCCAGCATGACGGGTCCCTACGAGCAGTACTTC.

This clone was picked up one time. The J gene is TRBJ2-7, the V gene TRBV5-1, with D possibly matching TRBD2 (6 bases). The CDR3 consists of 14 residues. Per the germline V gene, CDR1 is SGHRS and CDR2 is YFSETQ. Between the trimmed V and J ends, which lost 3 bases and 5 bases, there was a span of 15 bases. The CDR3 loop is CASSSNPGENEQYF. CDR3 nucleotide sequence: TGCGCCAGCAGCTCGAACCCGGGAGAAAACGAGCAGTACTTC.

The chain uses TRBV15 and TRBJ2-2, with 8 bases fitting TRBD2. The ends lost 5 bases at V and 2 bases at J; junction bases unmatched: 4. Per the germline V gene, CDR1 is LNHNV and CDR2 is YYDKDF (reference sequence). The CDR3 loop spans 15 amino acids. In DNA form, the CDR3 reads TGTGCCACCAGCCCGGGACTAGTAAACACCGGGGAGCTGTTTTTT. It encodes CATSPGLVNTGELFF.